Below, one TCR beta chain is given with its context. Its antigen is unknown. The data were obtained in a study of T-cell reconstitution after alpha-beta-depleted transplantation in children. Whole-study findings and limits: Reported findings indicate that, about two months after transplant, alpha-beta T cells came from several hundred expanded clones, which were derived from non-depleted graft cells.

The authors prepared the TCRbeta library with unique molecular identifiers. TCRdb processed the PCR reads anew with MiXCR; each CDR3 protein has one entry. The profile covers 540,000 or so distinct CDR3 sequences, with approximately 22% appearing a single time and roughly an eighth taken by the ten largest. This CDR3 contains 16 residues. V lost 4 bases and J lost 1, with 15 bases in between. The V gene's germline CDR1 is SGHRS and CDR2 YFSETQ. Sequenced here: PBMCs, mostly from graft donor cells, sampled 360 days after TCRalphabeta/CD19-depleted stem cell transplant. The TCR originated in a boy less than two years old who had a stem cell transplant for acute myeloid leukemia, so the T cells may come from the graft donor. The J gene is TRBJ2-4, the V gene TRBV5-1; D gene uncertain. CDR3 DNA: TGCGCCAGCAGCCCTCTTTGGATAGGGGCCAAAAACATTCAGTACTTC. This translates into CASSPLWIGAKNIQYF.